This TCR beta chain was identified during a study of low-dose radiotherapy and immunotherapy resistance in tumors. The V gene's germline CDR1 is MNHEY and CDR2 SVGEGT. Unmatched junction bases numbered 12, after V lost 7 bases and J lost 4 bases. The CDR3 length is 18 residues. The time point is: after trial treatment. Treatment described: LDRT plus nivolumab, ipilimumab, low-dose cyclophosphamide and aspirin (RACIN trial). TCRs were amplified for about 18 PCR cycles with a constant-region primer and V-primer adapter. TCRdb re-analysed the reads in MiXCR, keeping a single row per CDR3 protein. The sample shows about 52,000 distinct CDR3 sequences, approximately 35% of them seen only once. This clonotype has a count of ten or more.

This receptor was obtained from a male donor with rectosigmoid adenocarcinoma. The chain couples TRBV6-2 or TRBV6-3 to TRBJ2-1, with 14 nucleotides matching TRBD2. The material was PBMCs, obtained after low-dose radiotherapy plus immunotherapy. The CDR3 coding sequence is TGTGCCAGCACCGGGAGGGGGACTAGCGGGAGACAATACAATGAGCAGTTCTTC. Translation gives CASTGRGTSGRQYNEQFF.